This TCR beta chain appears in the sequencing data of a study of T cell repertoires in cytomegalovirus infection. Study information: Researchers turned to recently identified HLA-C-restricted CMV epitopes as well as well-studied HLA-B-restricted ones. Both CMV infection and a matching HLA type were indicated by public TCR beta signatures. Study-level points and caveats: Cumulative public TCR beta family frequency identified carriers of CMV plus the relevant HLA. HLA-C-restricted CMV-specific TCR beta clonotypes prevailed in the ex vivo response.

By sample share, this clonotype is medium-sized. Its antigen is currently unknown. TCRdb re-analysed the reads in MiXCR, keeping a single row per CDR3 protein. The sample has around 770,000 distinct CDR3 sequences; 25% to 35% are singletons. This TCR derives from a human donor in good health (CMV status not recorded). Some clones in this sample may be carry-over from other donors' samples. Material: cultured CD8+ T cells from PBMCs, obtained from culture after CMV antigen stimulation.

The chain's CDR3 is CASSLTGRNQPQHF. The DNA for the CDR3 is TGTGCCAGCAGCTTGACAGGGAGAAATCAGCCCCAGCATTTT. The chain joins TRBV7-8 to TRBJ1-5, with 7 bases that match TRBD1. J was trimmed by 4 bases and V by 3 bases; bases with no gene match: 3. The germline V gene encodes CDR1 SGHVS and CDR2 FQNEAQ. This CDR3 is built from 14 residues.